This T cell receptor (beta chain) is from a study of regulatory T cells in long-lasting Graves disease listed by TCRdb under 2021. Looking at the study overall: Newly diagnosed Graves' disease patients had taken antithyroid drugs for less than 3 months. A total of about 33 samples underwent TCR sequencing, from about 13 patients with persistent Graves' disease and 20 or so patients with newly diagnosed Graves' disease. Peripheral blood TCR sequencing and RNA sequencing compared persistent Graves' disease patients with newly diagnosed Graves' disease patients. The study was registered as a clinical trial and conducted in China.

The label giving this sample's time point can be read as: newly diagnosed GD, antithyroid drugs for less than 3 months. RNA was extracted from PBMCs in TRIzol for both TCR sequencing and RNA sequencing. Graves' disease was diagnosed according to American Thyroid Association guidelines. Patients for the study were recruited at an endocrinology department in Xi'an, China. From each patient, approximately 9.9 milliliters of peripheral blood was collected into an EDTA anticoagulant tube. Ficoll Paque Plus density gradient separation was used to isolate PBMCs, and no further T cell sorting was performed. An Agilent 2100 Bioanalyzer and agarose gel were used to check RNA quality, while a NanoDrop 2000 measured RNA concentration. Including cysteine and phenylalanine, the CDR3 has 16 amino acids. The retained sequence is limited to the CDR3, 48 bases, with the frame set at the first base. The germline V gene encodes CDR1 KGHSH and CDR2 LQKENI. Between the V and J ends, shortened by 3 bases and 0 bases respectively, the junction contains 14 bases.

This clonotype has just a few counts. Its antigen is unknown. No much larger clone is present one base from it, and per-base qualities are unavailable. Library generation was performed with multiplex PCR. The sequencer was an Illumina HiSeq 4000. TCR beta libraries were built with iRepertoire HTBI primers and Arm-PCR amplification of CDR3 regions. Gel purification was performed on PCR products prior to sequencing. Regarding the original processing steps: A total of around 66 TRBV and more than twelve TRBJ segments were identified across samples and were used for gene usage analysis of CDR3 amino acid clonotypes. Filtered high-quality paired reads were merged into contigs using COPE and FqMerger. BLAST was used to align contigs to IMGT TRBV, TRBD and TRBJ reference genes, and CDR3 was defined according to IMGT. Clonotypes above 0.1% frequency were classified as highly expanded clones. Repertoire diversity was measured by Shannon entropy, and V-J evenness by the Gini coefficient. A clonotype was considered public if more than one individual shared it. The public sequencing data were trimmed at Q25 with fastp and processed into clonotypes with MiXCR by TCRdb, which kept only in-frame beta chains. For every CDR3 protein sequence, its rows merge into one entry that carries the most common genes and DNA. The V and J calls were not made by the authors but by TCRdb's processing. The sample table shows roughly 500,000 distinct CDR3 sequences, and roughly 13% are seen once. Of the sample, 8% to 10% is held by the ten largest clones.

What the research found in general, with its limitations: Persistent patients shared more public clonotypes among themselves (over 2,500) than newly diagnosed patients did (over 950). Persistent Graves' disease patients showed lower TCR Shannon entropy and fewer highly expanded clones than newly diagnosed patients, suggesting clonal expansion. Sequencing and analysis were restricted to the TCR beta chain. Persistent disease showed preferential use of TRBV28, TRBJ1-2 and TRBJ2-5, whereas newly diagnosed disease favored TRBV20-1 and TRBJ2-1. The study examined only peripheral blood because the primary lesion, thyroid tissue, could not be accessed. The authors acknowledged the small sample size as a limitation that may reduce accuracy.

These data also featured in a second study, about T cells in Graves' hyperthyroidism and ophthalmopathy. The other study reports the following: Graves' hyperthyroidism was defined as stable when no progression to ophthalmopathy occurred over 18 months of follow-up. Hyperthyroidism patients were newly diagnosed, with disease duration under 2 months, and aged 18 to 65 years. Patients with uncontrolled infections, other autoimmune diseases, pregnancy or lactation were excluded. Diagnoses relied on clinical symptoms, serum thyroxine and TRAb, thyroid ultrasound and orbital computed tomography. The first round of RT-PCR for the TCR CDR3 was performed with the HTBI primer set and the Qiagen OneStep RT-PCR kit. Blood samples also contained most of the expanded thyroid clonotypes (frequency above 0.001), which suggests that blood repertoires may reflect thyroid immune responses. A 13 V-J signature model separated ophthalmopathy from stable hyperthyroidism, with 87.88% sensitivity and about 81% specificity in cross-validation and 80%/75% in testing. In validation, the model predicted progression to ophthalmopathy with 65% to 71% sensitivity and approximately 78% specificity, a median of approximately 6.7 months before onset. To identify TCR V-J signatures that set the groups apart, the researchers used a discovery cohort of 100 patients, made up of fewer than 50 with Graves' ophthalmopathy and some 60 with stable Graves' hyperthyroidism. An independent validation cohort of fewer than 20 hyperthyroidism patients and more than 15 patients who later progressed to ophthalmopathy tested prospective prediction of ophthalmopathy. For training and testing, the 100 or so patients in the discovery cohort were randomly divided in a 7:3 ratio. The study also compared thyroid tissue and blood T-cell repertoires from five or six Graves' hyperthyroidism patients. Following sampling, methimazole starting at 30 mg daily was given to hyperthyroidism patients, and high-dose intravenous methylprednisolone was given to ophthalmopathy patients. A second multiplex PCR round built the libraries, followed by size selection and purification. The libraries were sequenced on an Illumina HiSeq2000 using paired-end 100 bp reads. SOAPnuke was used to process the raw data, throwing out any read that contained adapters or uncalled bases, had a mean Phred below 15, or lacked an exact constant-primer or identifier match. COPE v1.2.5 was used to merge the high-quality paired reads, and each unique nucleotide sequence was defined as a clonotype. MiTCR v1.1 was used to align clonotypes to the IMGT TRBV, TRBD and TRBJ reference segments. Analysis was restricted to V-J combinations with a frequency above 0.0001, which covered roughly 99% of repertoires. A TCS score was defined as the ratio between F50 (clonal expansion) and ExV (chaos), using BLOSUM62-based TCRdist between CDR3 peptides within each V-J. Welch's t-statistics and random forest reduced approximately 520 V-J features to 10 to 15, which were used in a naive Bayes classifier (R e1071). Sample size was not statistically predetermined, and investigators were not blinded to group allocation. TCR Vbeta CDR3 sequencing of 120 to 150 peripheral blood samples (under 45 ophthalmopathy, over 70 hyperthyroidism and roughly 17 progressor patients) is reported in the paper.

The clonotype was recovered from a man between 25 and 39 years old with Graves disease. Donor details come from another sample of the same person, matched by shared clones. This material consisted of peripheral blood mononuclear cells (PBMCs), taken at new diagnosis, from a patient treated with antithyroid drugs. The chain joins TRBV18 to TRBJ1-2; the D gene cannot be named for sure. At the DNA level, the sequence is TGTGCCAGCTCACCCCTCCGGGAGGCCGCTAACTATGGCTACACCTTC. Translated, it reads CASSPLREAANYGYTF.